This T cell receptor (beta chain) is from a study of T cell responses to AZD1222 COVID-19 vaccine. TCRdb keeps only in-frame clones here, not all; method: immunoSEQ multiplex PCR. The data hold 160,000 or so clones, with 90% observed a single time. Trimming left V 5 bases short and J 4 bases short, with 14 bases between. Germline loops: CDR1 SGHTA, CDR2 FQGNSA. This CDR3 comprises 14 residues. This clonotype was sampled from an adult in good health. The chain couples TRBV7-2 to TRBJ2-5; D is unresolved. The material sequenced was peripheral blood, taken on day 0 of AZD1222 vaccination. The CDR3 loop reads CASSPDSLRETQYF. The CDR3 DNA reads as TGTGCCAGCAGCCCCGACTCCTTGAGAGAGACCCAGTACTTC.